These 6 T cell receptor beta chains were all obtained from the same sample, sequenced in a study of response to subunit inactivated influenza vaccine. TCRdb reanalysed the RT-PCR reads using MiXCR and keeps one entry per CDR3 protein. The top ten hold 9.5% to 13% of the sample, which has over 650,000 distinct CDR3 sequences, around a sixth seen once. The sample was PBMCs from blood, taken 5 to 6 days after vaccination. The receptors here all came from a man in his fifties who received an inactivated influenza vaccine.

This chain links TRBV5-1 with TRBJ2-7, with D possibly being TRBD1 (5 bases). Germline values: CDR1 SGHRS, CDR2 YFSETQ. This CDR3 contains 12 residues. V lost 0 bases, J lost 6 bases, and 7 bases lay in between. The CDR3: CASSLVQGEQYF. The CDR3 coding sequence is TGCGCCAGCAGCTTGGTCCAGGGCGAGCAGTACTTC.

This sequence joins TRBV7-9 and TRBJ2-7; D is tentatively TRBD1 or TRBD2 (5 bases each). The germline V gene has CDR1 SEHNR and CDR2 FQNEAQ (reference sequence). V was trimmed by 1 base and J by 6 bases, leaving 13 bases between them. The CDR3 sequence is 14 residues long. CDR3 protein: CASSLVEGLGEQYF. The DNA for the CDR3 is TGTGCCAGCAGCTTAGTCGAGGGGCTAGGCGAGCAGTACTTC.

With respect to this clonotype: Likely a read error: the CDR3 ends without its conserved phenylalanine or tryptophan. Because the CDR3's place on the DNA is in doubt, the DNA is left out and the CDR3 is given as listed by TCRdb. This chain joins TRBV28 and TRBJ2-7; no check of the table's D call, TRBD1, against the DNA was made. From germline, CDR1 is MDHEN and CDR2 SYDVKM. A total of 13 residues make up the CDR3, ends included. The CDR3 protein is CASSLRFRAPVYA.

This chain's CDR3 is CASSHPSGPGGSSPLHF. The CDR3 DNA is TGTGCCAGCAGCCACCCTTCGGGGCCAGGGGGTTCTTCACCCCTCCACTTT. This chain joins TRBV4-2 and TRBJ1-6; 7 bases align to TRBD1. This CDR3 is built from 17 residues. Germline CDR1 reads LGHNA; CDR2 reads YNFKEQ. The trim removed 3 bases at V and 9 bases at J, leaving 14 bases unmatched.

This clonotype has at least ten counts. As DNA, the CDR3 is TGTGCCAGCAGCCTTTTTACCGGGACTAGCGGCTTATCCTACAATGAGCAGTTCTTC. This codes for CASSLFTGTSGLSYNEQFF. V is TRBV6-2 or TRBV6-3 and J is TRBJ2-1, with 11 bases lining up with TRBD2. Per the germline V gene, CDR1 is MNHEY and CDR2 is SVGEGT. This CDR3 spans 19 amino acids. The J segment lost 1 base and the V segment lost 6 bases, leaving 14 bases of the junction unmatched.

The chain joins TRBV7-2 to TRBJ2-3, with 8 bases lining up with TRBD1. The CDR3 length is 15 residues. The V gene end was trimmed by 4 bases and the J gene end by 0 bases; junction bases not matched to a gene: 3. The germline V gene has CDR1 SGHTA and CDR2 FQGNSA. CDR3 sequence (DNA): TGTGCCAGCAGCTACACAGGGGGTAGCACAGATACGCAGTATTTT. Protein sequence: CASSYTGGSTDTQYF.